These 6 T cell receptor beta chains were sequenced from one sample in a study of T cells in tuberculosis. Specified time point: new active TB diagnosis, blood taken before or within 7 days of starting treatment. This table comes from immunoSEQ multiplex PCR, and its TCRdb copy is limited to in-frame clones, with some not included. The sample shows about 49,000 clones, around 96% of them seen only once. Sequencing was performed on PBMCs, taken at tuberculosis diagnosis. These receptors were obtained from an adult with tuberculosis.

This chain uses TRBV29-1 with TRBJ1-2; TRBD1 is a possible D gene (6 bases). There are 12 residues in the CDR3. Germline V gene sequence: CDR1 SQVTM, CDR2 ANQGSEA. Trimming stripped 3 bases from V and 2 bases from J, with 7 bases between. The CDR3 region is CSVEDRNYGYTF. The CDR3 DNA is TGCAGCGTTGAGGACAGAAACTATGGCTACACCTTC. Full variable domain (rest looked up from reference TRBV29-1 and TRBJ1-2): SAVISQKPSRDICQRGTSLTIQCQVDSQVTMMFWYRQQPGQSLTLIATANQGSEATYESGFVIDKFPISRPNLTFSTLTVSNMSPEDSSIYLCSVEDRNYGYTFGSGTRLTVV.

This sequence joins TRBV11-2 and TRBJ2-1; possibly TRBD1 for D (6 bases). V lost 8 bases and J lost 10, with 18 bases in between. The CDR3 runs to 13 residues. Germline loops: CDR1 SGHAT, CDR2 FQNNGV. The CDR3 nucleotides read TGTGCCAGCCAAGGGGGATGGGGAAGCGAGCAGTTCTTC. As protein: CASQGGWGSEQFF. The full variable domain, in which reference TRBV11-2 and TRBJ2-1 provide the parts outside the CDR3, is EAGVAQSPRYKIIEKRQSVAFWCNPISGHATLYWYQQILGQGPKLLIQFQNNGVVDDSQLPKDRFSAERLKGVDSTLKIQPAKLEDSAVYLCASQGGWGSEQFFGPGTRLTVL.

CDR3 sequence reads: CASSFRPGNYGYTF. The DNA for the CDR3 is TGTGCCAGCAGCTTCCGTCCAGGGAACTATGGCTACACCTTC. The V gene is TRBV7-2, the J gene TRBJ1-2, with a tentative D call TRBD1 (5 bases). Germline CDR1 reads SGHTA; CDR2 reads FQGNSA. Between the trimmed V and J ends, which lost 3 bases and 2 bases, there was a span of 10 bases. CDR3 length: 14 residues.

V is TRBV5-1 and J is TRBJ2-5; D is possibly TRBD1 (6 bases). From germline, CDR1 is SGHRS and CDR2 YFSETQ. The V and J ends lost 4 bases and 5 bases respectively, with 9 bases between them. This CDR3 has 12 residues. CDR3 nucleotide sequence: TGCGCCAGCAGCCCTCAGGGGGAGACCCAGTACTTC. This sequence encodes CASSPQGETQYF.

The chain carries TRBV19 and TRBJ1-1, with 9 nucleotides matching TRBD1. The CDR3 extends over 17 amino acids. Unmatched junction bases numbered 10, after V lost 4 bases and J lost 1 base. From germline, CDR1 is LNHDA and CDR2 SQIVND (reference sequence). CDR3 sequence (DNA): TGTGCCAGTAGTACTCACCCAGACAGGGGGGCGAACACTGAAGCTTTCTTT. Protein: CASSTHPDRGANTEAFF.

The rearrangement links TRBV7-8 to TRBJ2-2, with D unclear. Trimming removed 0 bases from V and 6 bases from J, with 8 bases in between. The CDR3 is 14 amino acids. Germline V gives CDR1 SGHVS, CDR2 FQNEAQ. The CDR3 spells CASSLALVAGELFF. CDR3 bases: TGTGCCAGCAGCTTAGCCCTAGTAGCCGGGGAGCTGTTTTTT. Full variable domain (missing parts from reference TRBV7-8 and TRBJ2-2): GAGVSQSPRYKVAKRGQDVALRCDPISGHVSLFWYQQALGQGPEFLTYFQNEAQLDKSGLPSDRFFAERPEGSVSTLKIQRTQQEDSAVYLCASSLALVAGELFFGEGSRLTVL.